Listed below are T cell receptor beta chains from one sample, sequenced in a study of blood T cell repertoires in COVID-19. Produced via immunoSEQ multiplex PCR; TCRdb's table is partial and in-frame only. The table lists a few hundred thousand clones, around nine tenths of them singletons. The source material was PBMCs or T cells enriched from blood (not recorded which). These TCRs come from a woman under 40 who had recovered from COVID-19. Both conserved end residues are part of each CDR3. D genes are given only for firm matches. Size is omitted from some rows. Given values are once, few, many or a class for expanded clones.

DNA	CDR3	D	V	J	size
TGTGCCAGCAGTCCAAGGGGACAGGGAGAGGGTCAGCCCCAGCATTTT	CASSPRGQGEGQPQHF	TRBD1	TRBV28	TRBJ1-5	NA
TGTGCCAGCAGCCCGGTGGGGGCCCCGGGCACTGAAGCTTTCTTT	CASSPVGAPGTEAFF	NA	TRBV28	TRBJ1-1	NA
TGTGCCAGCAGCCTCCCAGGGCGCACCGGGGAGCTGTTTTTT	CASSLPGRTGELFF	NA	TRBV11-2	TRBJ2-2	NA
TGTGCCACCAGCCGGCAGGGTATAGACAATGAGCAGTTCTTC	CATSRQGIDNEQFF	NA	TRBV15	TRBJ2-1	NA
TGTGCCAGCAGCTTAGGGGCGACAGGTTCCACAGATACGCAGTATTTT	CASSLGATGSTDTQYF	NA	TRBV7-9	TRBJ2-3	NA
TGTGCCACCAGCAGTGGTGACAGGGGACTTTCCTACGAGCAGTACTTC	CATSSGDRGLSYEQYF	TRBD1	TRBV15	TRBJ2-7	NA
TGTGCCAGCAGGCCCCTGAGCGGGAGAATCCAAGAGGAGCAGTTCTTC	CASRPLSGRIQEEQFF	TRBD2	TRBV11-2	TRBJ2-1	few
TGTGCCAGCAGACCCCGAACCGGGGGTTACAATGAGCAGTTCTTC	CASRPRTGGYNEQFF	NA	TRBV7-8	TRBJ2-1	NA
TGTGCCTCCTACCGGGGGGGGATGGATACGCAGTATTTT	CASYRGGMDTQYF	TRBD2	TRBV19	TRBJ2-3	NA
TGTGCCAGCTCACCACCGTCTAGCAACGAGCAGTACTTC	CASSPPSSNEQYF	NA	TRBV18	TRBJ2-7	NA
TGTGCCAGCAGCTCCACAGGGGCCACTGGAAACACCATATATTTT	CASSSTGATGNTIYF	TRBD1	TRBV11-2	TRBJ1-3	NA
TGTGCCAGCAGTTTGACGCAGGGGAGCATTCAGTACTTC	CASSLTQGSIQYF	NA	TRBV12-3/TRBV12-4	TRBJ2-4	once
TGTGCCAGCAGCTTAAAGAACGGCGGGATTTCCGAGCAGTACTTC	CASSLKNGGISEQYF	NA	TRBV11-2	TRBJ2-7	NA
TGTGCCAGCAGCCGACAGGGGGGGAGCTATGGCTACACCTTC	CASSRQGGSYGYTF	TRBD1	TRBV9	TRBJ1-2	NA
TGTGCCTGGAGTAGTGGGACAGGGTTTTTTCGGCAGTTCTTC	CAWSSGTGFFRQFF	TRBD1	TRBV30	TRBJ2-1	NA
TGTGCCAGCAGCCCGAGCCGACAGGGCGACGGGGAGCTGTTTTTT	CASSPSRQGDGELFF	TRBD1	TRBV11-3	TRBJ2-2	NA
TGTGCCAGCAGCGTTCTAGCGGCTAACACAGATACGCAGTATTTT	CASSVLAANTDTQYF	TRBD2	TRBV9	TRBJ2-3	NA
TGTGCCAGCAGTCGAACAGGGACCTACGAGCAGTACTTC	CASSRTGTYEQYF	NA	TRBV6-5	TRBJ2-7	NA
TGTGCCATCAATCCGGGACAGGGCTACGAGCAGTACTTC	CAINPGQGYEQYF	TRBD1	TRBV10-3	TRBJ2-7	NA
TGTGCCAGCAGCTTACAAGCGGGAGTTGCCGGGGAGCTGTTTTTT	CASSLQAGVAGELFF	TRBD2	TRBV7-3	TRBJ2-2	NA
TGTGCCAGCAGCTTGGCCGGGGTAGAGTACGAGCAGTACTTC	CASSLAGVEYEQYF	NA	TRBV5-4	TRBJ2-7	NA
TGTGCCAGCAGTACCGGACTATTAGCTAGCTATGGCTACACCTTC	CASSTGLLASYGYTF	NA	TRBV27	TRBJ1-2	NA
TGTGCCAGCAATACCATCGGGACAGCTTACAATGAGCAGTTCTTC	CASNTIGTAYNEQFF	TRBD1	TRBV28	TRBJ2-1	NA
TGTGCCAGCACCGAGGACAGGGTCGGTGGCTACACCTTC	CASTEDRVGGYTF	TRBD1	TRBV28	TRBJ1-2	NA
TGTGCCAGCAGTTCGGACCCGACTAGTCTTTCCTACAATGAGCAGTTCTTC	CASSSDPTSLSYNEQFF	NA	TRBV27	TRBJ2-1	NA
TGTGCCAGCAGCGTAGGGTCGGGGGGCTTTCGGACAGATACGCAGTATTTT	CASSVGSGGFRTDTQYF	NA	TRBV9	TRBJ2-3	few
TGTGCCAGTAGTATAATTAGCAGAAACTATGGCTACACCTTC	CASSIISRNYGYTF	NA	TRBV19	TRBJ1-2	once
TGCGCCAGCAGCCCCGCTCCGCCAGAAAGCTCCTATAATTCACCCCTCCACTTT	CASSPAPPESSYNSPLHF	NA	TRBV4-1	TRBJ1-6	NA
TGTGCCAGCAGTCGGGCGGGCGGGACTTTGGTAACAGCGAATGGCTACACCTTC	CASSRAGGTLVTANGYTF	NA	TRBV6-6	TRBJ1-2	NA
TGTGCCAGCAGAGATGAGAAGGGGGCCTCCACCGGGGAGCTGTTTTTT	CASRDEKGASTGELFF	TRBD1	TRBV2	TRBJ2-2	NA
TGTGCCAGCAGCAACCAAATCACAGGAGAGCCTAGCACAGATACGCAGTATTTT	CASSNQITGEPSTDTQYF	NA	TRBV21-1	TRBJ2-3	NA
TGTGCCAGCAGCCAACCGGGATTCCAAGGAGGCTACACCTTC	CASSQPGFQGGYTF	NA	TRBV5-4	TRBJ1-2	NA
TGTGCCACCAGTGGTCGACTAGCGGCAGTCGATGAGCAGTTCTTC	CATSGRLAAVDEQFF	TRBD2	TRBV24-1	TRBJ2-1	once
TGTGCCAGTAGTATAATGTCGGGATCCCCGGGGGAGCAGTACTTC	CASSIMSGSPGEQYF	NA	TRBV19	TRBJ2-7	NA
TGCGCCAGCAGTGAAACAGGGTATTCACCCCTCCACTTT	CASSETGYSPLHF	NA	TRBV10-2	TRBJ1-6	NA
TGCGCCAGCAGCCGGTGGACTAGCGGGAGTAATGAGCAGTTCTTC	CASSRWTSGSNEQFF	TRBD2	TRBV4-3	TRBJ2-1	NA
TGTGCCAGTAGTAGGCGACAGGGGGCATCAGAGACCCAGTACTTC	CASSRRQGASETQYF	TRBD1	TRBV19	TRBJ2-5	NA
TGTGCCAGCAGCCCGGGACTAGCGTCCGGGGAGCTGTTTTTT	CASSPGLASGELFF	TRBD2	TRBV4-2	TRBJ2-2	NA